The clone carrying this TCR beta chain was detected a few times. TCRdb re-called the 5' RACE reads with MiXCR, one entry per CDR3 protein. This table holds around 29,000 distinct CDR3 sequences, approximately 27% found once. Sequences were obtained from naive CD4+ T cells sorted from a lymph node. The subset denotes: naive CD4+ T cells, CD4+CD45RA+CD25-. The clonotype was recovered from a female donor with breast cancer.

CDR3 residues: CSARAGSGGSTDTQYF. CDR3 sequence (DNA): TGCAGTGCTAGAGCCGGTAGCGGGGGGAGCACAGATACGCAGTATTTT. The J gene is TRBJ2-3, the V gene TRBV20-1, with 10 bases identical to TRBD2. With 1 base clipped from V and 0 bases from J, the junction kept 4 bases outside the gene matches. The CDR3 is made up of 16 amino acids. From germline, CDR1 is DFQATT and CDR2 SNEGSKA (reference sequence).